The 19 T cell receptor beta chains below come from one sample, sequenced in a study of cytomegalovirus exposure and HLA in healthy donors. PCR amplification relied on 60 Vbeta primers (plus 13 Jbeta primers). Repertoires were generated with immunoSEQ multiplex PCR, while TCRdb's copy carries only in-frame clones and drops some. The sample lists more than 100,000 clones; approximately 80% were seen once. The sequenced material came from PBMCs. Receptors were obtained from a woman aged 18-29 years in good health and CMV-seronegative.

This clone came up once. V is TRBV5-1 and J is TRBJ2-3; 7 nucleotides match TRBD2. After removal of 0 bases from V and 5 bases from J, the junction contained 6 bases not matched to a gene. The CDR3 sequence is 15 residues long. The germline V gene encodes CDR1 SGHRS and CDR2 YFSETQ. In nucleotides, the CDR3 is TGCGCCAGCAGCTTGGACCCCACTAGCGAAGATACGCAGTATTTT. This sequence encodes CASSLDPTSEDTQYF.

The J gene is TRBJ2-2, the V gene TRBV19, with a possible D match to TRBD2 (6 bases). CDR3 length: 14 amino acids. Germline V gene sequence: CDR1 LNHDA, CDR2 SQIVND (reference sequence). Trimming removed 9 bases from V and 6 bases from J, with 17 bases in between. As DNA, the CDR3 is TGTGCCAGCACCCCACAAGGGGAGGCCGGGGAGCTGTTTTTT. Protein: CASTPQGEAGELFF.

This clone has just one count. The gene calls are TRBV6-5 and TRBJ1-2, with D unresolved. Looked up from germline, CDR1 is MNHEY and CDR2 is SVGAGI. V lost 4 bases and J 8 bases, leaving 8 bases between the germline ends. There are 11 residues in the CDR3. CDR3: CASSSPGGYTF. CDR3 nucleotides: TGTGCCAGCAGTTCCCCAGGCGGCTACACCTTC.

The chain carries TRBV18 and TRBJ2-3; 13 bases agree with TRBD2. The trim removed 3 bases at V and 10 bases at J, leaving 7 bases unmatched. The CDR3 runs to 15 residues. Germline CDR1 reads KGHSH; CDR2 reads LQKENI. CDR3: CASSPGTSGIWAQYF. CDR3 bases: TGTGCCAGCTCACCTGGGACTAGCGGGATATGGGCGCAGTATTTT.

This clone was observed a handful of times. V usage is TRBV25-1 and J usage is TRBJ2-7; D perhaps matches TRBD2 (6 bases). The V gene's germline CDR1 is MGHDK and CDR2 SYGVNS. This CDR3 contains 12 residues. Trimming left V 2 bases short and J 7 bases short, with 9 bases between. The DNA for the CDR3 is TGTGCCAGCAGTGAACTAGCGCGAGAGCAGTACTTC. Amino acid sequence: CASSELAREQYF.

J is TRBJ2-7 and V is TRBV6-1; possibly TRBD1 for D (5 bases). V dropped 2 bases and J dropped 6 bases, with 11 bases sitting between them. The CDR3 is 13 residues long. From germline, CDR1 is MNHNS and CDR2 SASEGT. The CDR3 reads CASSEPGTGEQYF. CDR3 bases: TGTGCCAGCAGTGAACCTGGTACAGGCGAGCAGTACTTC.

On this clone: One junction end does not reproduce the germline sequence, and a read error may be involved. The V and J genes are TRBV7-9 and TRBJ2-1; 9 positions match TRBD2. Germline V gene sequence: CDR1 SEHNR, CDR2 FQNEAQ (reference sequence). The length of the CDR3 is 18 residues. The CDR3 DNA is TGTTCCAGCAGCTCTCAGGGTATGTCTAGCGGGACCTACAATGAGCAGTTCTTC. Residues: CSSSSQGMSSGTYNEQFF.

The chain uses TRBV7-9 and TRBJ1-5; no firm D call. The CDR3 is made up of 14 amino acids. V lost 1 base to trimming and J lost 4 bases, with 8 bases between them. Germline CDR1 reads SEHNR; CDR2 reads FQNEAQ (reference sequence). CDR3 sequence (DNA): TGTGCCAGCAGCTTAGGGCCCGGGAATCAGCCCCAGCATTTT. This translates into CASSLGPGNQPQHF.

The CDR3 spells CASSLGQRNQPQHF. CDR3 DNA sequence: TGTGCCAGCAGTTTGGGACAGAGAAATCAGCCCCAGCATTTT. V and J are TRBV14 and TRBJ1-5; 7 positions agree with TRBD1. Trimming removed 6 bases from V and 4 bases from J; junction bases left unmatched: 6. The CDR3 length is 14 residues. Per the germline V gene, CDR1 is SGHDN and CDR2 is FVKESK.

The gene calls are TRBV2 and TRBJ2-2; TRBD2 aligns across 7 bases. This CDR3 comprises 15 residues. V shed 3 bases, J shed 0 bases, and the junction held 1 base outside the gene matches. CDR1 is SNHLY and CDR2 is FYNNEI in the germline V gene. Here the CDR3 DNA reads TGTGCCAGCAGTGACAGCGGGGCGAACACCGGGGAGCTGTTTTTT. This sequence encodes CASSDSGANTGELFF.

This clone was found once. The rearrangement uses TRBV4-2 and TRBJ1-4, with unresolved D. CDR1 is LGHNA, CDR2 YNFKEQ, per germline. V gave up 4 bases and J gave up 0 bases, with 6 bases separating them. CDR3 length: 14 residues. The CDR3 is CASSLSATNEKLFF. CDR3 sequence (DNA): TGTGCCAGCAGCCTTTCTGCAACTAATGAAAAACTGTTTTTT.

CDR3 nucleotides: TGTGCCACCCATCGAGCGGGAGTCGACGAGCAGTACTTC. Its translation: CATHRAGVDEQYF. The chain recombines TRBV6-5 with TRBJ2-7; 8 bases match TRBD2. The CDR3 loop spans 13 amino acids. The V gene end was trimmed by 10 bases and the J gene end by 5 bases; junction bases not matched to a gene: 10. Germline CDR1 reads MNHEY; CDR2 reads SVGAGI.

The rearrangement links TRBV5-4 to TRBJ2-7; 7 bases match TRBD1. CDR1 and CDR2 from the germline V gene are SGHNT and YYREEE (reference sequence). CDR3 length: 13 amino acids. Trimming at V came to 3 bases and at J to 3 bases, leaving 3 bases not matched to a gene. The CDR3 DNA follows: TGTGCCAGCAGCTGGGACAGTGTCTACGAGCAGTACTTC. It translates to CASSWDSVYEQYF.

V gene TRBV11-2 combines with J gene TRBJ2-5; weak D call: TRBD2 (5 bases). The germline V gene encodes CDR1 SGHAT and CDR2 FQNNGV. The CDR3 contains 14 residues. The V gene lost 1 base and the J gene lost 5 bases, with 11 bases spanning the gap. The DNA for the CDR3 is TGTGCCAGCAGCTTAGGATGGAGGAAGGAGACCCAGTACTTC. Translating it yields CASSLGWRKETQYF.

This clone was found once. CDR3 protein: CASSGTGGSANEKLFF. The DNA for the CDR3 is TGCGCCAGCAGTGGGACAGGGGGAAGTGCTAATGAAAAACTGTTTTTT. The rearrangement uses TRBV5-1 and TRBJ1-4; 11 nucleotides agree with TRBD1. The germline CDR1 and CDR2 sequences are SGHRS and YFSETQ. V lost 5 bases, J lost 3 bases, and 6 bases stayed unmatched. The length of the CDR3 is 16 residues.

V is TRBV2 and J is TRBJ1-5; D remains ambiguous. V dropped 5 bases and J dropped 1 base, with 6 bases sitting between them. CDR1 is SNHLY, CDR2 FYNNEI, per germline. The CDR3 runs 13 residues. This CDR3 is CASSPGSNQPQHF. CDR3 nucleotide sequence: TGTGCCAGCAGTCCAGGAAGCAATCAGCCCCAGCATTTT.

This chain joins TRBV15 and TRBJ2-6, with 11 bases lining up with TRBD1. Germline CDR1 LNHNV, CDR2 YYDKDF (reference sequence). J was trimmed by 4 bases and V by 4 bases; bases with no gene match: 3. The CDR3 is 16 amino acids. The CDR3 DNA reads as TGTGCCACCAGCACCGGACAGGGGGCCGGGGCCAACGTCCTGACTTTC. This sequence encodes CATSTGQGAGANVLTF.

This chain uses TRBV2 with TRBJ2-3; no definite D call. CDR3 length: 15 amino acids. Germline V gene data show CDR1 as SNHLY and CDR2 as FYNNEI. Trimming removed 0 bases at V and 6 bases at J, with 13 bases between. The chain's CDR3 is CASSEALGSLDTQYF. The CDR3 DNA follows: TGTGCCAGCAGTGAAGCTCTCGGGTCCTTGGATACGCAGTATTTT.

The chain uses TRBV11-3 and TRBJ2-7; the D is unclear. In germline, CDR1 is SGHNT, CDR2 YENEEA. The CDR3 consists of 13 residues. Between the trimmed V and J ends, which lost 5 bases and 3 bases, there was a span of 11 bases. The CDR3 bases are TGTGCCAGCAGCGATGGTTACTACTACGAGCAGTACTTC. Protein product: CASSDGYYYEQYF.